Reported below is one T cell receptor (beta chain). What it binds is not known. These data originate in a study of shared clonotypes between healthy human individuals. Germline lookup yields CDR1 SNHLY and CDR2 FYNNEI. The CDR3 runs 15 residues. V was shortened by 2 bases and J by 4 bases, with 11 bases between the two germline ends. Broader study findings: When compared with the clonotypes that were shared by all four sorted-subset donors, the non-shared clonotypes turned out to have lower generation probabilities.

Using immunoSEQ multiplex PCR, the repertoire was profiled, and TCRdb retains in-frame clones only, with some absent. The table shows over 850,000 clones, with approximately 80% occurring only once. J is TRBJ2-2 and V is TRBV2; the D call may be TRBD1 or TRBD2 (6 bases each). Sequencing was performed on memory CD4+ T cells from PBMCs. Subset meaning: CD45RA-negative fraction. The receptor comes from a young man in good health. Some clones in this sample may be carry-over from other donors' samples. For the CDR3, the DNA is TGTGCCAGCAGTGAATGGGGGGCAGGCACCGGGGAGCTGTTTTTT. Residues: CASSEWGAGTGELFF.